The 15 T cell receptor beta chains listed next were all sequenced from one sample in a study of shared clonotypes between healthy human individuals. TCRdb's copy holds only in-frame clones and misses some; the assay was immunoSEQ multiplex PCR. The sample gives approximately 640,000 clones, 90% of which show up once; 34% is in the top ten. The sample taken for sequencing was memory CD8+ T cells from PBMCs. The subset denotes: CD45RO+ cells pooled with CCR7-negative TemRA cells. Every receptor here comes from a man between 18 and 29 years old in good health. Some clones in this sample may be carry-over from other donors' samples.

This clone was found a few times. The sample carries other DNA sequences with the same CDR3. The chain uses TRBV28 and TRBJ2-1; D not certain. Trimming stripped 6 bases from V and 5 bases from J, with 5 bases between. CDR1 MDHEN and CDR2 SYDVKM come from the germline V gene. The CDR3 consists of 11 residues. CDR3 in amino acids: CASSPDNEQFF. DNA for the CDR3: TGTGCCAGCAGCCCGGACAATGAGCAGTTCTTC.

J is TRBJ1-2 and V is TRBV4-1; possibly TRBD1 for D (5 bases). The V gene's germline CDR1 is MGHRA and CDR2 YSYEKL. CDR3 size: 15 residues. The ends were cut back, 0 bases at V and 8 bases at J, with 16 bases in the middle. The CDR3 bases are TGCGCCAGCAGCCAAGATCGCCGGATGGGGGAGGGCTACACCTTC. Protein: CASSQDRRMGEGYTF.

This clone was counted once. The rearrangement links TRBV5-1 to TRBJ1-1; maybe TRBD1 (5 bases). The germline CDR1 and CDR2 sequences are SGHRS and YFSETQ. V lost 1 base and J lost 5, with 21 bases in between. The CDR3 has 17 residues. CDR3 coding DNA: TGCGCCAGCAGCTTGTCTTTCCAACGTATGGGGGGGACTGAAGCTTTCTTT. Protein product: CASSLSFQRMGGTEAFF.

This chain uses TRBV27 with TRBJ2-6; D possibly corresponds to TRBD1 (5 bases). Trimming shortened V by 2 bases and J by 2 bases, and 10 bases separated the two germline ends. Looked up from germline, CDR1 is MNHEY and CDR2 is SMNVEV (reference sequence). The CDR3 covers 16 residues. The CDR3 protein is CASSLLTGTGANVLTF. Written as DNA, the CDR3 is TGTGCCAGCAGTTTACTTACAGGTACTGGGGCCAACGTCCTGACTTTC.

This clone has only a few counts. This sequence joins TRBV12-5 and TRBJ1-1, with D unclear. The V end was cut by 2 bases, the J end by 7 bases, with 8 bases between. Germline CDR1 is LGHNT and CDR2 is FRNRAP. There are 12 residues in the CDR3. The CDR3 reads CASGLFGNEAFF. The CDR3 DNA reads TGTGCTAGTGGTTTGTTTGGGAATGAAGCTTTCTTT.

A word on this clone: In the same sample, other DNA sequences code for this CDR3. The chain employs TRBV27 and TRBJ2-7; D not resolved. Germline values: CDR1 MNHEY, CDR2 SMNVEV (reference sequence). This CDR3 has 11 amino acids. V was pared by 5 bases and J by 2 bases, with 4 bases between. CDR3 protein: CASSPTYEQYF. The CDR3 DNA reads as TGTGCCAGCAGTCCCACCTACGAGCAGTACTTC.

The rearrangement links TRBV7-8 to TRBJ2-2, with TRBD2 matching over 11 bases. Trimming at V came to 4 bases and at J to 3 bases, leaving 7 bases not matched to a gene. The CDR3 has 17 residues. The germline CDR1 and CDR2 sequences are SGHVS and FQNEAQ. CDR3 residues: CASSSFLAGGHTGELFF. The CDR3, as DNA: TGTGCCAGCAGCTCATTCTTAGCGGGAGGGCACACCGGGGAGCTGTTTTTT. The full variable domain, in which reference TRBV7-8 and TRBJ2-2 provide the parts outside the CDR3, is GAGVSQSPRYKVAKRGQDVALRCDPISGHVSLFWYQQALGQGPEFLTYFQNEAQLDKSGLPSDRFFAERPEGSVSTLKIQRTQQEDSAVYLCASSSFLAGGHTGELFFGEGSRLTVL.

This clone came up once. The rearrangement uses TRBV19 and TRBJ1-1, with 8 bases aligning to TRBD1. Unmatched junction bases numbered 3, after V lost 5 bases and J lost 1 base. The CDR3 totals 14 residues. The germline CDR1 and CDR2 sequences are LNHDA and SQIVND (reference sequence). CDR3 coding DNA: TGTGCCAGTAGTCACAGGGGGGGGAACACTGAAGCTTTCTTT. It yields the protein CASSHRGGNTEAFF. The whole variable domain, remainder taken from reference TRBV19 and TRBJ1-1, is DGGITQSPKYLFRKEGQNVTLSCEQNLNHDAMYWYRQDPGQGLRLIYYSQIVNDFQKGDIAEGYSVSREKKESFPLTVTSAQKNPTAFYLCASSHRGGNTEAFFGQGTRLTVV.

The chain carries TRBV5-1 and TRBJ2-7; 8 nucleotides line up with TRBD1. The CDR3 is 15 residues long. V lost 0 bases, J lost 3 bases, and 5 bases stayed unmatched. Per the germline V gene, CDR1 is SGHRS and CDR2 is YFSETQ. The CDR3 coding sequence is TGCGCCAGCAGCTTGGGCTTCAGGGGGCACTACGAGCAGTACTTC. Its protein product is CASSLGFRGHYEQYF.

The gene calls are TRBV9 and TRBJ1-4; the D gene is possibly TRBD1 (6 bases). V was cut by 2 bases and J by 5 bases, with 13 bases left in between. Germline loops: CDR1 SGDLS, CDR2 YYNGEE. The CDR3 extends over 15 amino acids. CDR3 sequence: CASSVTGTMNEKLFF. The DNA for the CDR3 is TGTGCCAGCAGCGTTACAGGGACCATGAATGAAAAACTGTTTTTT.

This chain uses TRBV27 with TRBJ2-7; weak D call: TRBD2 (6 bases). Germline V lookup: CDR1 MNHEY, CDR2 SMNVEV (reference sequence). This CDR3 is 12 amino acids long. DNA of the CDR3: TGTCCGGCGGCTCCGGGAGCCTACGAGCAGTACTTC. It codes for CPAAPGAYEQYF.

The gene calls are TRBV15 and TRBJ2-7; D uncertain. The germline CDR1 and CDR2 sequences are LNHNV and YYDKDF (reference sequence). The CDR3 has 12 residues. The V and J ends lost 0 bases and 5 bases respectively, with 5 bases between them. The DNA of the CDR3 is TGTGCCACCAGCAGAGATCTCCACGAGCAGTACTTC. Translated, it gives CATSRDLHEQYF.

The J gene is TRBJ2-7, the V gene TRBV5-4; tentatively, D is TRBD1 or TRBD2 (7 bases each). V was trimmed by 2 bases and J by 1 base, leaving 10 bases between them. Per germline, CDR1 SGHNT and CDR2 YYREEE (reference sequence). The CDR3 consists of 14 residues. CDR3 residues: CASSFRGGSYEQYF. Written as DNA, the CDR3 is TGTGCCAGCAGCTTCAGGGGGGGGTCCTACGAGCAGTACTTC. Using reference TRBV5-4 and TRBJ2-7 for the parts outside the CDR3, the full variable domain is ETGVTQSPTHLIKTRGQQVTLRCSSQSGHNTVSWYQQALGQGPQFIFQYYREEENGRGNFPPRFSGLQFPNYSSELNVNALELDDSALYLCASSFRGGSYEQYFGPGTRLTVT.

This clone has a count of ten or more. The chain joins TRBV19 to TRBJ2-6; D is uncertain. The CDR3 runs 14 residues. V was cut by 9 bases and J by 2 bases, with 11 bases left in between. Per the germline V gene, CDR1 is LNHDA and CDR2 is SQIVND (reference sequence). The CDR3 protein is CASQSRTGANVLTF. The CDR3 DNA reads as TGTGCCAGCCAATCGAGAACTGGGGCCAACGTCCTGACTTTC.

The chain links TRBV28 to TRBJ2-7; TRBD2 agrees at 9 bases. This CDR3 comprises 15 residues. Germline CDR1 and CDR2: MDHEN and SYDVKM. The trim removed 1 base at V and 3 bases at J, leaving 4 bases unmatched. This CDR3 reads CASSLYLAGSYEQYF. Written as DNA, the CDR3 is TGTGCCAGCAGTTTATACCTAGCGGGGAGCTACGAGCAGTACTTC.